This T cell receptor beta chain was sequenced for a study of CD8 T cells in Susac syndrome. An amount of RNA that ranged from roughly 0.45 to 1 ug was reverse transcribed with random hexamers. With immunoSEQ multiplex PCR, TCR beta CDR3 was amplified across 54 Vbeta and 13 Jbeta. A single record per CDR3 protein comes from TCRdb applying MiXCR to the immunoSEQ multiplex PCR reads. The table shows some 180,000 distinct CDR3 sequences, with 91% occurring only once. The receptor comes from a human donor with Susac syndrome. Sequenced sample: CD4+ T cells from PBMCs.

The CDR3 is CASSLGPSGAVETQYF. The DNA of the CDR3 is TGTGCCAGCAGCTTAGGTCCTAGCGGGGCCGTGGAGACCCAGTACTTC. The gene calls are TRBV11-2 and TRBJ2-5, with TRBD2 identical over 9 bases. Trimming cost V 1 base and J 5 bases; bases outside gene matches: 8. The CDR3 has 16 residues. Germline CDR1 SGHAT, CDR2 FQNNGV.